Sequencing of this T cell receptor (beta chain) was carried out in a study of identical twins. TCRdb ran MiXCR on the 5' RACE reads and lists one entry per CDR3 protein. Among 430,000 or so distinct CDR3 sequences listed, 24% were seen once. CDR3 size: 17 residues. Losses at the gene ends were 5 bases for V and 2 bases for J; bases not matched to a gene: 13. Germline V gives CDR1 SEHNR, CDR2 FQNEAQ (reference sequence). Healthy Caucasians alone served as donors. This sample was also put to use in a study of T cells expressing NK-cell markers.

This receptor was identified in a woman between 18 and 30 years old in good health. The sequenced sample was CD4+ T cells sorted from blood. The chain recombines TRBV7-9 with TRBJ2-3, with 7 bases lining up with TRBD1. The CDR3 sequence is CASSKRGGPVDTDTQYF. The CDR3 DNA follows: TGTGCCAGCAGCAAGAGAGGGGGCCCGGTGGACACAGATACGCAGTATTTT.